The entry below gives a single T cell receptor beta chain sequence along with its context. The data were produced by immunoSEQ multiplex PCR, yet TCRdb's version contains in-frame clones alone and is incomplete. This repertoire shows under 90,000 clones, about 95% found once; its top ten account for roughly 0.25%. Trimming stripped 5 bases from V and 1 base from J, with 14 bases between. Per germline, CDR1 SGHVS and CDR2 FQNEAQ. The CDR3 length is 15 residues. This specimen comes from a study of technical replicates of blood from a few donors. This chain joins TRBV7-8 and TRBJ1-2; a weak D match, TRBD1 (6 bases). The source of this sequence is a human donor in good health. Source material: T cells isolated from PBMCs. The CDR3 loop is CASSRGAGDNYGYTF. Here the CDR3 DNA reads TGTGCCAGCAGCCGTGGGGCAGGGGATAACTATGGCTACACCTTC.